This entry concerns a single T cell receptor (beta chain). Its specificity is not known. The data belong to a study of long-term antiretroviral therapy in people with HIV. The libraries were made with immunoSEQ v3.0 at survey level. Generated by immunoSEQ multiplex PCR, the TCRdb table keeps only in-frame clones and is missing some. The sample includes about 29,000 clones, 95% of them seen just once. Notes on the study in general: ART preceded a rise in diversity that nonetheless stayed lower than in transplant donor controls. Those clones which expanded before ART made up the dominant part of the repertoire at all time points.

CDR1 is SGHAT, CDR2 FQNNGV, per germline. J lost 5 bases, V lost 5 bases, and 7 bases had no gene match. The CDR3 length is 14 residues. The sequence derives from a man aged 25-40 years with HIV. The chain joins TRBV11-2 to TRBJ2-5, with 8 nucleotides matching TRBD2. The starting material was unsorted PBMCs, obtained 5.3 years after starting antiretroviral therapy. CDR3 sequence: CASSPRGGEETQYF. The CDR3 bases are TGTGCCAGCAGCCCCCGGGGGGGCGAGGAGACCCAGTACTTC.